Given below is one TCR beta chain in context. Its antigen is not identified. The sample belongs to a study of beta chain features in type 1 diabetes. Overall study context: Nearly 110,000,000 sorted cells were examined across all samples. Overall study results and limits: Lower insertion and higher deletion counts appeared at VDJ junctions in type 1 diabetes patients. It was among patients, rather than healthy donors, that naive, central memory and Treg TCRB repertoires appeared more similar.

The CDR3 contains 15 residues. Trimming removed 4 bases from V and 7 bases from J; junction bases left unmatched: 3. Expressed TCRB transcripts were sequenced because the isolated RNA had all been reverse transcribed beforehand. Assay used: immunoSEQ multiplex PCR; TCRdb lists only in-frame clones, some missing. The data show about 900,000 clones, roughly a sixth seen once. By way of CD45RO/CCR7/CD25/CD127/CD95/CD27, the CD4+ regulatory, stem cell-like memory, central memory and naive cells were sorted. The TCR was taken from a woman aged 18-35 years in good health. The chain recombines TRBV23-1 with TRBJ2-1, with 14 bases lining up with TRBD2. TRBV23-1 is sorted into the ORF group, with uncertain function. The source material was naive CD4+ T cells from blood. DNA for the CDR3: TGCGCCAGCAGTCGACTAGCGGGAGGGCAAAATGAGCAGTTCTTC. Its translation is CASSRLAGGQNEQFF.